This entry lists 6 T cell receptor beta chains sequenced from one sample in a study of shared clonotypes between healthy human individuals. Sequenced by immunoSEQ multiplex PCR; TCRdb stores in-frame clones only, minus some. The table has 450,000 to 500,000 clones, around 80% seen once. Material: PBMCs. Every receptor here comes from a woman in her forties in good health. Some clones in this sample may be carry-over from other donors' samples.

V usage is TRBV7-9 and J usage is TRBJ2-3; 8 bases are a match to TRBD2. CDR1 and CDR2 from the germline V gene are SEHNR and FQNEAQ (reference sequence). J gave up 2 bases and V 7 bases, and 5 bases lay outside the gene matches. This CDR3 region has 14 residues. CDR3 sequence: CASNQAGVTDTQYF. DNA of the CDR3: TGTGCCAGCAACCAAGCGGGAGTCACAGATACGCAGTATTTT. Full variable domain (outside the CDR3, taken from reference TRBV7-9 and TRBJ2-3): DTGVSQNPRHKITKRGQNVTFRCDPISEHNRLYWYRQTLGQGPEFLTYFQNEAQLEKSRLLSDRFSAERPKGSFSTLEIQRTEQGDSAMYLCASNQAGVTDTQYFGPGTRLTVL.

This clone was counted a few times. V usage is TRBV19 and J usage is TRBJ1-2; D call uncertain. Germline-derived CDR1 and CDR2 are LNHDA and SQIVND (reference sequence). The V end lost 7 bases, the J end lost 1 base, and 10 bases lay between the germline ends. CDR3 size: 13 residues. CDR3 amino acids: CASTSGHNYGYTF. CDR3 bases: TGTGCCAGTACTTCTGGGCATAACTATGGCTACACCTTC.

The chain links TRBV2 to TRBJ2-4, with D unresolved. V gave up 3 bases and J gave up 0 bases, with 9 bases separating them. Germline V lookup: CDR1 SNHLY, CDR2 FYNNEI. This CDR3 is 15 amino acids long. The CDR3 coding sequence is TGTGCCAGCAGTGATACGCGTTTAGCCAAAAACATTCAGTACTTC. Its protein is CASSDTRLAKNIQYF.

The chain joins TRBV4-2 to TRBJ1-6, with D uncertain. Trimming left V 5 bases short and J 5 bases short, with 10 bases between. CDR1 is LGHNA, CDR2 YNFKEQ, per germline. This CDR3 has 14 residues. The CDR3 reads CASSSGSNNSPLHF. The CDR3 nucleotides read TGTGCCAGCAGCTCCGGGTCTAATAATTCACCCCTCCACTTT.

The V call is TRBV7-1, the J call TRBJ2-5, with 8 positions matching TRBD1. The DNA end lines up better with TRBJ2-7; the J call may be wrong. TRBV7-1 is given ORF status, its function remaining uncertain. CDR3 length: 19 residues. The DNA for the CDR3 is TGTGCCAGCAGCTTAGCGGTGAGAACAGGGGGACTGGGGTCCTACGAGCAGTACTTC. Its protein is CASSLAVRTGGLGSYEQYF.

The V and J genes are TRBV2 and TRBJ2-2; D is unresolved. The CDR3 covers 12 residues. V lost 6 bases and J lost 6, with 8 bases in between. Germline V gives CDR1 SNHLY, CDR2 FYNNEI. This CDR3 reads CASRRTAGELFF. In nucleotides, the CDR3 is TGTGCCAGCAGAAGGACGGCCGGGGAGCTGTTTTTT.